This TCR beta chain was sequenced during a study of a mutant IDH1 vaccine in newly diagnosed glioma. Study as a whole: Prior therapy was radiotherapy, temozolomide, or both; most received both.

Sequenced by immunoSEQ multiplex PCR; TCRdb stores in-frame clones only, minus some. The data contain 35,000 to 45,000 clones, around 81% of them singletons. Specified time point: week 5, during vaccination. Doses consisted of 300 ug of mutant IDH1 20-mer peptide each, paired with topical imiquimod. About this clone: Its cognate antigen is unknown.

This CDR3 region has 15 residues. The germline V gene has CDR1 MNHNS and CDR2 SASEGT. V lost 3 bases and J 9 bases, leaving 15 bases between the germline ends. This TCR was sampled from a man over 45 with glioma. The sample consisted of PBMCs, taken from a glioma patient whose treatment included an IDH1 peptide vaccine. V usage is TRBV6-1 and J usage is TRBJ1-6, with D possibly TRBD1 on 5 matching bases. The CDR3: CASSDAPSRGSPLHF. The CDR3 nucleotides read TGTGCCAGCAGTGATGCCCCCTCGAGGGGTTCACCCCTCCACTTT.